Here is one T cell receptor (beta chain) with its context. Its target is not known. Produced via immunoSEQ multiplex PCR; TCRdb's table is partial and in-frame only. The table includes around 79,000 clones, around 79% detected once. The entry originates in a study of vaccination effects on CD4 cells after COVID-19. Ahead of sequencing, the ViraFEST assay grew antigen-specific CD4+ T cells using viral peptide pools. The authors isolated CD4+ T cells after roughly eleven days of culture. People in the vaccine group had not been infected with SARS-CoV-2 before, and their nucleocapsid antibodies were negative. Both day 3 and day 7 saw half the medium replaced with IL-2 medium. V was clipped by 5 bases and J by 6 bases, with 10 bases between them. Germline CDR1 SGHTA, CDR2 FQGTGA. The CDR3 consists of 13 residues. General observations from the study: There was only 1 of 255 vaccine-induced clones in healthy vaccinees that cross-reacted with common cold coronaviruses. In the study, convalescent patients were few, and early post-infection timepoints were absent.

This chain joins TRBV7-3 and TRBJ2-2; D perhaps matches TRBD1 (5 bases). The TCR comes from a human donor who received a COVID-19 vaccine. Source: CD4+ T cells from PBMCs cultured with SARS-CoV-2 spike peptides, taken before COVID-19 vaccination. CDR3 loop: CASSRSGPGELFF. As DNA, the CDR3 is TGTGCCAGCAGCCGCTCAGGGCCCGGGGAGCTGTTTTTT.